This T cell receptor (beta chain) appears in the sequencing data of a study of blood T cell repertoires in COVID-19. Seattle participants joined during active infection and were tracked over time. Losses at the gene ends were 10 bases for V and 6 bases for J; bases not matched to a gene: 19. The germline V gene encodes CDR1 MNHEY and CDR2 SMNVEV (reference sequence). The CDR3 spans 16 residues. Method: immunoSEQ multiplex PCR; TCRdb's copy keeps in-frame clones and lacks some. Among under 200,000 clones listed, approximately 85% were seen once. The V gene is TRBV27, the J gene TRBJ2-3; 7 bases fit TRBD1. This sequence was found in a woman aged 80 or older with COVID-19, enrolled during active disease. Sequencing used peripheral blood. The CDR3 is CATIRQGTSLGDTQYF. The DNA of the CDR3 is TGTGCCACCATCCGACAGGGAACCTCCCTTGGGGATACGCAGTATTTT.